This T cell receptor (beta chain) was sequenced during a study of vaccination and CD4 T cells after COVID-19. Study summary: Cells were stimulated with overlapping spike peptides from SARS-CoV-2, HCoV-NL63, HCoV-OC43 and HCoV-229E.

Treatment reported: approximately 9-day PBMC culture with coronavirus spike peptide pools or control peptides (ViraFEST assay). Via ViraFEST, peptide pools expanded antigen-specific T cells before TCR sequencing. On this clonotype itself: Its antigen is unidentified.

Study observations and caveats: Median SARS-CoV-2-reactive clonotype numbers went up from around 21 to 38, but not significantly. It was observed that, in convalescent patients, a median around 87% of reactive clones arose only post-vaccination.

The CDR3 is made up of 15 amino acids. The V gene's germline CDR1 is MDHEN and CDR2 SYDVKM. V was clipped by 2 bases and J by 6 bases, with 13 bases between them. The Oncomine TCR Beta short-read assay generated sequence data from the DNA of cultured CD4+ T cells. Using its own MiXCR run on the PCR reads, TCRdb lists one record per CDR3 protein. There are about 12,000 distinct CDR3 sequences in the sample; about 25% occur only once, and about 31% lies in the top ten. J is TRBJ1-4 and V is TRBV28; possibly TRBD1 for D (5 bases). Sequenced material: CD4+ T cells from blood, cultured in vitro, taken before SARS-CoV-2 vaccination. The origin of this receptor is a human donor who received a COVID-19 vaccine. CDR3: CASSLGKIGDEKLFF. CDR3 nucleotide sequence: TGTGCCAGCAGTTTAGGGAAGATAGGGGATGAAAAACTGTTTTTT. Full variable domain (outside the CDR3, taken from reference TRBV28 and TRBJ1-4): DVKVTQSSRYLVKRTGEKVFLECVQDMDHENMFWYRQDPGLGLRLIYFSYDVKMKEKGDIPEGYSVSREKKERFSLILESASTNQTSMYLCASSLGKIGDEKLFFGSGTQLSVL.